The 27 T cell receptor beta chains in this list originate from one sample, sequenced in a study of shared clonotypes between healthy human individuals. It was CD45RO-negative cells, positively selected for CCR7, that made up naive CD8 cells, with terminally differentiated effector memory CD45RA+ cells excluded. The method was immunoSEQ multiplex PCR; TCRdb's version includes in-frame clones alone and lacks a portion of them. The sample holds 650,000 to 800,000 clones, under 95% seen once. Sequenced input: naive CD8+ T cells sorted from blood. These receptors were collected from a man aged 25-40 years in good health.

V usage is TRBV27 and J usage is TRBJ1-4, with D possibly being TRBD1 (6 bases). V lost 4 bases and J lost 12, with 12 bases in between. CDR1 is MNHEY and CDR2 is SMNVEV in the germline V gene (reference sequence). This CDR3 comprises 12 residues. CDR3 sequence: CASSSLQGELFF. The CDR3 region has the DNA TGTGCCAGCAGTTCCCTACAGGGAGAACTGTTTTTT.

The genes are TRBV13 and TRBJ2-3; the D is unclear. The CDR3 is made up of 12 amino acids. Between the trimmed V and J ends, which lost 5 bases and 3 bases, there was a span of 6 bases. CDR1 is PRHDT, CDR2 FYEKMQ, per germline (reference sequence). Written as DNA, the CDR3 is TGTGCCAGCAGCGTACAAACAGATACGCAGTATTTT. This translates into CASSVQTDTQYF.

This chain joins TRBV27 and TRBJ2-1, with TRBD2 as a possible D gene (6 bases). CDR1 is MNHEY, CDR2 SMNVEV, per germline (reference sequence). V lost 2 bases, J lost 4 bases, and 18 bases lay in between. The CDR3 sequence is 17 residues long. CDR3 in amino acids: CASSLTPQGGGYNEQFF. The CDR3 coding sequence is TGTGCCAGCAGTTTAACCCCCCAGGGAGGAGGGTACAATGAGCAGTTCTTC.

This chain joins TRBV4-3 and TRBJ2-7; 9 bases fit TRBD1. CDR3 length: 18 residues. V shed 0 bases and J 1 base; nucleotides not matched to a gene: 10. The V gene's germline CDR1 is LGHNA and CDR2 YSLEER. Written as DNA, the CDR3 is TGCGCCAGCAGCCAAGAAAGGGTGGACAGGGGTACGTCCTACGAGCAGTACTTC. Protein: CASSQERVDRGTSYEQYF.

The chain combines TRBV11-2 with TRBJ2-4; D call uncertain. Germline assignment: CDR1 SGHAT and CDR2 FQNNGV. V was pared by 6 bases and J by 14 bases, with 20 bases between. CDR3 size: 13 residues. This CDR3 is CASSRGLGDLKYF. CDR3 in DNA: TGTGCCAGCAGTCGAGGTTTAGGCGACCTGAAGTACTTC.

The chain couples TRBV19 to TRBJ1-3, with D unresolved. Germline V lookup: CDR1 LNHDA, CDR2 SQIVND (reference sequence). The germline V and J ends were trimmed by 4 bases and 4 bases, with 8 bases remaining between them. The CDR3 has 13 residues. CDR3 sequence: CASSTLAGNTIYF. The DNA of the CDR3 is TGTGCCAGTAGTACACTAGCCGGAAACACCATATATTTT.

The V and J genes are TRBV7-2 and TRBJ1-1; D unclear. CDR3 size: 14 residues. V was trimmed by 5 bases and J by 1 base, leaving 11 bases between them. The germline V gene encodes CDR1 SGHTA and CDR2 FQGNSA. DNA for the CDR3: TGTGCCAGCAGCAATGCACTCCCGAACACTGAAGCTTTCTTT. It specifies CASSNALPNTEAFF. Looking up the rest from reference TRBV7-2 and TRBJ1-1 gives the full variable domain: GAGVSQSPSNKVTEKGKDVELRCDPISGHTALYWYRQSLGQGLEFLIYFQGNSAPDKSGLPSDRFSAERTGGSVSTLTIQRTQQEDSAVYLCASSNALPNTEAFFGQGTRLTVV.

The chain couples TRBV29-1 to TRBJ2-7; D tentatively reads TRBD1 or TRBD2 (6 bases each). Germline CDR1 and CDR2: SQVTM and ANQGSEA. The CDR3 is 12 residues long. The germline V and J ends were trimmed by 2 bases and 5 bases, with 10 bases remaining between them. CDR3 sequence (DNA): TGCAGCGTTGAACCAGGGGAGGACGAGCAGTACTTC. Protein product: CSVEPGEDEQYF.

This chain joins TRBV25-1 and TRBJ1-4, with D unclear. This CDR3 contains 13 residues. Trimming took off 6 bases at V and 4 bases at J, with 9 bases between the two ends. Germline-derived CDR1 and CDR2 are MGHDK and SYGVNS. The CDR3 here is CASSKGLNEKLFF. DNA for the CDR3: TGTGCCAGCAGCAAAGGCCTTAATGAAAAACTGTTTTTT.

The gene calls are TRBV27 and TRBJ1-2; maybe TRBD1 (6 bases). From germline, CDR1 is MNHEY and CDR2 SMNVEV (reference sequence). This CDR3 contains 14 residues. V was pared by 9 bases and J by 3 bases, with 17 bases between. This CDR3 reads CASHSGGGHYGYTF. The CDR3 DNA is TGTGCCAGTCATTCGGGGGGGGGCCACTATGGCTACACCTTC.

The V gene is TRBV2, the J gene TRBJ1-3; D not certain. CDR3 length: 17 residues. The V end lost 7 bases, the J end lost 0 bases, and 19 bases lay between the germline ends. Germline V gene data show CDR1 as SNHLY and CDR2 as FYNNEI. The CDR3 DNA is TGTGCCAGCACCTCCCAGGATACGCGAACCTCTGGAAACACCATATATTTT. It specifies CASTSQDTRTSGNTIYF.

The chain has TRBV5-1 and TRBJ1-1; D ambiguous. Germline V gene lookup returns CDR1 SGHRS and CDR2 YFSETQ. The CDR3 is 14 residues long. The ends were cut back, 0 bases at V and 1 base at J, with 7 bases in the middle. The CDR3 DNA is TGCGCCAGCAGCTTGGGGGTGGGGAACACTGAAGCTTTCTTT. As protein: CASSLGVGNTEAFF.

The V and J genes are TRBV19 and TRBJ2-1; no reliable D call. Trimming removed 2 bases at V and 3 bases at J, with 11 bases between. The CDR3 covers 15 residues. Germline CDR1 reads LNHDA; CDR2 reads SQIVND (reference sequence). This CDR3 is CASSIPHSSYNEQFF. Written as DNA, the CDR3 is TGTGCCAGTAGTATACCCCACAGTAGCTACAATGAGCAGTTCTTC. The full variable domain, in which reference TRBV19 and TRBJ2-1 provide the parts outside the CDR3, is DGGITQSPKYLFRKEGQNVTLSCEQNLNHDAMYWYRQDPGQGLRLIYYSQIVNDFQKGDIAEGYSVSREKKESFPLTVTSAQKNPTAFYLCASSIPHSSYNEQFFGPGTRLTVL.

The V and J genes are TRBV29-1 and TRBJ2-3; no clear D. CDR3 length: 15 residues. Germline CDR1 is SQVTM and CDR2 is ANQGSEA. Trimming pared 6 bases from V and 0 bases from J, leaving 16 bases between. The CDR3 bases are TGCAGCGTCCACCTGACACGGCGAAGCACAGATACGCAGTATTTT. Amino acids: CSVHLTRRSTDTQYF.

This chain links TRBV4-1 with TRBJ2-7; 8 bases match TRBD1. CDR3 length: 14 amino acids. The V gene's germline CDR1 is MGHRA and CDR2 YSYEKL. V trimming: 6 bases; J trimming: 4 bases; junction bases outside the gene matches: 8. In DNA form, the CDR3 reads TGCGCCAGCAGACTCACCCAGGGGGCGTACGAGCAGTACTTC. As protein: CASRLTQGAYEQYF.

CDR3 protein: CASSPLDTLQETQYF. The DNA of the CDR3 is TGTGCCAGCAGCCCGTTGGACACACTCCAAGAGACCCAGTACTTC. The chain links TRBV14 to TRBJ2-5; a weak D match, TRBD1 (5 bases). V dropped 4 bases and J dropped 1 base, with 13 bases sitting between them. There are 15 residues in the CDR3. From germline, CDR1 is SGHDN and CDR2 FVKESK.

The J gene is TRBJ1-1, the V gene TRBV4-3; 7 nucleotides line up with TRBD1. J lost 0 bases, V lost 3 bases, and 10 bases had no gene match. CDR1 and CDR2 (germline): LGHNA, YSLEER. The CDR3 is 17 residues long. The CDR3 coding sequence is TGCGCCAGCAGCCATCCCCGAGGGGACAGAATGAACACTGAAGCTTTCTTT. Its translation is CASSHPRGDRMNTEAFF.

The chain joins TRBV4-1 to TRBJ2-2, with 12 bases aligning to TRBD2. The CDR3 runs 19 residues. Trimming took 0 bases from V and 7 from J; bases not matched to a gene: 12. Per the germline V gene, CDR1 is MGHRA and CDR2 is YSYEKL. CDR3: CASSQDPGGLAGLGGELFF. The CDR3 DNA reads TGCGCCAGCAGCCAAGATCCGGGTGGACTAGCGGGACTGGGCGGGGAGCTGTTTTTT.

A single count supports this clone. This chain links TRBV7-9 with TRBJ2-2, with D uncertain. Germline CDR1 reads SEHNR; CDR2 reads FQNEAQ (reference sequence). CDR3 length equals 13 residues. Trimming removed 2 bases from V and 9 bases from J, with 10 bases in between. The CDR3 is CASSLSPSRELFF. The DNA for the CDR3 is TGTGCCAGCAGCTTATCCCCGAGCAGGGAGCTGTTTTTT.

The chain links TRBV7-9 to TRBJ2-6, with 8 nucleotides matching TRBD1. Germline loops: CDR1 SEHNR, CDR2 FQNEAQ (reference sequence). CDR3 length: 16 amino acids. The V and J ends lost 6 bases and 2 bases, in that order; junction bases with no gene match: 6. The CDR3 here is CASSPPTGAGANVLTF. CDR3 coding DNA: TGTGCCAGCAGTCCACCGACAGGGGCTGGGGCCAACGTCCTGACTTTC.

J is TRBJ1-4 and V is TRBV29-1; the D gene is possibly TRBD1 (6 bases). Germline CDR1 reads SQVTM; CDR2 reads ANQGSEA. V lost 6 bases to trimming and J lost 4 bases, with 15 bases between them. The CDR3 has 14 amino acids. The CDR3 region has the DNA TGCAGCGTCCCTGAGGGGGGCAGTAATGAAAAACTGTTTTTT. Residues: CSVPEGGSNEKLFF.

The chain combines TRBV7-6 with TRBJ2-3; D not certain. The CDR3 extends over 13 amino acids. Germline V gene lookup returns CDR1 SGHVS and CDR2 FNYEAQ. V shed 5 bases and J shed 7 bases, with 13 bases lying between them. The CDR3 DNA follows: TGTGCCAGCAGCCCCGAGATTGGGTATACGCAGTATTTT. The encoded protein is CASSPEIGYTQYF.

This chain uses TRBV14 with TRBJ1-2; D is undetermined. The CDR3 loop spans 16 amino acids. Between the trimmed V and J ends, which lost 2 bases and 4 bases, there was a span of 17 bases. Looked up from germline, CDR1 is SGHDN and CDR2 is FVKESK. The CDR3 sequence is CASSQRTGNSFYGYTF. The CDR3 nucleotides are TGTGCCAGCAGCCAAAGGACGGGGAATTCCTTCTATGGCTACACCTTC.

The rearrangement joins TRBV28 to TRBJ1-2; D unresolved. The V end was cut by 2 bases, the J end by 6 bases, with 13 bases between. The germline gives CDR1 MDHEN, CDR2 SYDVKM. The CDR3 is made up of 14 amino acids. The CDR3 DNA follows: TGTGCCAGCAGTTTAGCCTACAGAATTGATGGCTACACCTTC. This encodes CASSLAYRIDGYTF.

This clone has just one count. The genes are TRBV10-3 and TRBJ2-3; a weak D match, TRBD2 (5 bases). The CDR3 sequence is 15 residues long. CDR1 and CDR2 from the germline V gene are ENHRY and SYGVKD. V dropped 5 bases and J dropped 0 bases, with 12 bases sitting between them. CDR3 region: CAISNTGTSTDTQYF. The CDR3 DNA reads TGTGCCATCAGTAATACGGGAACTAGCACAGATACGCAGTATTTT.

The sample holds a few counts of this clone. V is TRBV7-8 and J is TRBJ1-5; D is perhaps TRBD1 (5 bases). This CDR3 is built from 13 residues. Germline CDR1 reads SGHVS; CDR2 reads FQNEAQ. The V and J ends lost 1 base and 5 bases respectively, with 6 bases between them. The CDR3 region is CASSLGRDQPQHF. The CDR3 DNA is TGTGCCAGCAGCTTAGGCAGGGATCAGCCCCAGCATTTT.

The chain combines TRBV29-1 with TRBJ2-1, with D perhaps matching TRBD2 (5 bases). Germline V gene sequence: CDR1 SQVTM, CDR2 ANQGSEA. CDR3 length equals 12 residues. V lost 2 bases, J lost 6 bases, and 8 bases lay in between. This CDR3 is CSVELRVNEQFF. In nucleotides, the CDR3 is TGCAGCGTTGAATTGCGGGTCAATGAGCAGTTCTTC.